These 11 T cell receptor beta chains originate from one sample sequenced in a study of T-cell reconstitution after alpha-beta-depleted transplantation in children. Unique molecular identifiers were incorporated when the TCRbeta library was constructed. One entry per CDR3 protein results from TCRdb running MiXCR on the PCR reads. The sample consists of roughly 490,000 distinct CDR3 sequences, approximately 10% of them appearing once. The source was PBMCs, mostly from graft donor cells, collected 180 days after TCRalphabeta/CD19-depleted stem cell transplant. The receptors shown here come from a female patient aged 2-10 years who had a stem cell transplant for aplastic anemia, so the T cells may come from the graft donor.

Comments on this clonotype: A read error may explain this, as a much larger clone is one base away. V and J are TRBV29-1 and TRBJ2-5, with D perhaps TRBD1 or TRBD2 (5 bases each). V lost 3 bases and J 1 base, leaving 9 bases between the germline ends. Germline V gene data show CDR1 as SQVTM and CDR2 as ANQGSEA. The CDR3 loop spans 13 amino acids. CDR3 bases: TGCAGCGTTGACGGGGCAGCCCAAGAGACCCAGTACTTC. As protein: CSVDGAAQETQYF. The complete variable domain, with remaining parts taken from reference TRBV29-1 and TRBJ2-5, reads SAVISQKPSRDICQRGTSLTIQCQVDSQVTMMFWYRQQPGQSLTLIATANQGSEATYESGFVIDKFPISRPNLTFSTLTVSNMSPEDSSIYLCSVDGAAQETQYFGPGTRLLVL.

This chain links TRBV29-1 with TRBJ2-3, with a weak D call TRBD2 (6 bases). Trimming pared 5 bases from V and 0 bases from J, leaving 9 bases between. In germline, CDR1 is SQVTM, CDR2 ANQGSEA. The CDR3 spans 13 residues. CDR3 loop: CSVNSGSTDTQYF. Written as DNA, the CDR3 is TGCAGCGTTAATAGCGGTAGCACAGATACGCAGTATTTT.

The chain joins TRBV20-1 to TRBJ2-7, with D possibly matching TRBD2 (5 bases). This CDR3 is built from 13 residues. Germline values: CDR1 DFQATT, CDR2 SNEGSKA (reference sequence). The V end was cut by 0 bases, the J end by 0 bases, with 6 bases between. CDR3 in amino acids: CSARERASYEQYV. The CDR3 coding sequence is TGCAGTGCTAGAGAGCGGGCCTCCTACGAGCAGTACGTC.

A few counts support this clonotype. The chain recombines TRBV10-3 with TRBJ2-7, with D hard to call. This CDR3 comprises 12 residues. V was clipped by 2 bases and J by 4 bases, with 6 bases between them. CDR1 ENHRY and CDR2 SYGVKD come from the germline V gene. The DNA of the CDR3 is TGTGCCATCAGTGAGAGGTCTTACGAGCAGTACTTC. It is translated as CAISERSYEQYF.

This clonotype was detected a few times. This sequence joins TRBV9 and TRBJ2-1; 15 bases fit TRBD2. Germline lookup yields CDR1 SGDLS and CDR2 YYNGEE. J lost 3 bases, V lost 6 bases, and 13 bases had no gene match. The CDR3 covers 19 residues. In nucleotides, the CDR3 is TGTGCCAGCACCCCGGGACTAGCGGGAGGCCGGTACAACTACAATGAGCAGTTCTTC. Translating gives CASTPGLAGGRYNYNEQFF. Using reference TRBV9 and TRBJ2-1 for the parts outside the CDR3, the full variable domain is DSGVTQTPKHLITATGQRVTLRCSPRSGDLSVYWYQQSLDQGLQFLIQYYNGEERAKGNILERFSAQQFPDLHSELNLSSLELGDSALYFCASTPGLAGGRYNYNEQFFGPGTRLTVL.

This clonotype was detected ten times or more. CDR3 in amino acids: CASSLGTGGAKTQYF. CDR3 DNA: TGTGCCAGCAGTTTAGGGACAGGGGGCGCGAAGACCCAGTACTTC. V and J are TRBV12-3 or TRBV12-4 and TRBJ2-5; 11 bases align to TRBD1. This CDR3 has 15 amino acids. Germline trimming cut 1 base from V and 6 bases from J; bases unmatched to any gene: 4.

This clonotype turned up a few times. The chain couples TRBV9 to TRBJ2-2; no firm D call. The CDR3 contains 12 residues. V was cut by 3 bases and J by 9 bases, with 9 bases left in between. The V gene's germline CDR1 is SGDLS and CDR2 YYNGEE. The CDR3 region is CASSGPRRELFF. CDR3 in DNA: TGTGCCAGCAGCGGCCCGCGGCGGGAGCTGTTTTTT.

In this sample, this clonotype turned up many times. V gene TRBV7-2 combines with J gene TRBJ1-1; 7 bases match TRBD1. Trimming at V came to 5 bases and at J to 2 bases, leaving 8 bases not matched to a gene. In germline, CDR1 is SGHTA, CDR2 FQGNSA. This CDR3 is 15 amino acids long. CDR3 nucleotide sequence: TGTGCCAGCAGCCCCCGGACAGGATCAAACACTGAAGCTTTCTTT. Translation: CASSPRTGSNTEAFF.

In this sample, this clonotype turned up once. A read error may explain this, as a much larger clone is one base away. This CDR3 is missing its conserved last phenylalanine or tryptophan, likely due to a read error. The chain employs TRBV25-1 and TRBJ2-3; D unresolved. Germline loops: CDR1 MGHDK, CDR2 SYGVNS. Trimming took off 6 bases at V and 4 bases at J, with 8 bases between the two ends. The CDR3 covers 12 residues. The CDR3 nucleotides are TGTGCCAGCAGACGAGAGGCAGATACGCAGTATTAT. It translates to CASRREADTQYY.

The V call is TRBV18, the J call TRBJ1-3; D remains unclear. The ends were cut back, 3 bases at V and 4 bases at J, with 4 bases in the middle. The CDR3 length is 12 residues. Germline CDR1 reads KGHSH; CDR2 reads LQKENI. CDR3 amino acids: CASSPWGNTIYF. In DNA, the CDR3 is TGTGCCAGCTCACCGTGGGGAAACACCATATATTTT.

In its sample, this clonotype was seen many times. The J gene is TRBJ2-3, the V gene TRBV7-2; possibly TRBD1 or TRBD2 for D (5 bases each). V was shortened by 5 bases and J by 0 bases, with 9 bases between the two germline ends. This CDR3 is 14 amino acids long. Germline V gene data show CDR1 as SGHTA and CDR2 as FQGNSA. The CDR3 loop reads CASSRDRSTDTQYF. The CDR3 nucleotides are TGTGCCAGCAGCCGGGACCGAAGCACAGATACGCAGTATTTT.